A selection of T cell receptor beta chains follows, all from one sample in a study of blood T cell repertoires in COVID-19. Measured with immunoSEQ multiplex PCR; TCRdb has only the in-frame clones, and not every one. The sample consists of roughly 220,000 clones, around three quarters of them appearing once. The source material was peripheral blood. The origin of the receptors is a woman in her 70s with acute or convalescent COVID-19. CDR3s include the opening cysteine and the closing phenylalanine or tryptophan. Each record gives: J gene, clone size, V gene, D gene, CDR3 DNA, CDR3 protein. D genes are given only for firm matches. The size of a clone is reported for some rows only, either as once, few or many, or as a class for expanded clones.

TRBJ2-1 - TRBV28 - TGTGCCAGCCACCGAGGGCTCAACAATGAGCAGTTCTTC CASHRGLNNEQFF
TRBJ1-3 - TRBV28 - TGTGCCAGCACCCTCCCGGGACACCCAATCTCTGGAAACACCATATATTTT CASTLPGHPISGNTIYF
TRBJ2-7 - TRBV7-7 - TGTGCTAGCAGCCCCAGGGGTTGGGGCGAGCAGTACTTC CASSPRGWGEQYF
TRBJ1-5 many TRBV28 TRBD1 TGTGCCAGCAGTCCCCCGGGACAGCGCAATCAGCCCCAGCATTTT CASSPPGQRNQPQHF
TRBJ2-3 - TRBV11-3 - TGTGCCAGCAGCCGCGGACCAGCGGGAGATACGCAGTATTTT CASSRGPAGDTQYF
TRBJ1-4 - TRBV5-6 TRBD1 TGTGCCAGCAGCTTGGCCGGGACAGTTAATGAAAAACTGTTTTTT CASSLAGTVNEKLFF
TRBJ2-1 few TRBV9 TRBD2 TGTGCCAGCAGCCCCGGGGGACTAGCGGGAGTTGAGCAGTTCTTC CASSPGGLAGVEQFF
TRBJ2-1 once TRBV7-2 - TGTGCCAGCAGCTTAGTATCACCGGGTGATGAGCAGTTCTTC CASSLVSPGDEQFF
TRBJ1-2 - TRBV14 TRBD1 TGTGCCAGCAGCCGCATCCCGGGACAGGACTATGGCTACACCTTC CASSRIPGQDYGYTF
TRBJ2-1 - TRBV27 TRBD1 TGTGCCAGCAGTACGTGGACAGGGGAAACCTACAATGAGCAGTTCTTC CASSTWTGETYNEQFF
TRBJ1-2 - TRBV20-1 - TGCAGTGCTAGGGTGGCGGGTGGCTACACCTTC CSARVAGGYTF
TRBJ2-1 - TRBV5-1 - TGCGCCAGCAGCTTGGCCACCAGGGGGGACAATGAGCAGTTCTTC CASSLATRGDNEQFF
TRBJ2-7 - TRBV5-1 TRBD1 TGCGCCAGCAGCCTCGGGACAGGGGGACCCTACGAGCAGTACTTC CASSLGTGGPYEQYF
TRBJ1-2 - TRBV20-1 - TGCAGTGCTAGTCCCCTAAACTATGGCTACACCTTC CSASPLNYGYTF
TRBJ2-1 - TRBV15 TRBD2 TGTGCCACCAGCGGTTCACCGGGACTAGCGGCTAAAGGAGGCTACAATGAGCAGTTCTTC CATSGSPGLAAKGGYNEQFF
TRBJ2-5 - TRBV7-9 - TGTGCCAGCAGCCCCCGCCCCGGGGGTCGCCGAGAGACCCAGTACTTC CASSPRPGGRRETQYF
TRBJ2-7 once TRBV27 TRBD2 TGTGCCAGCAGTAGAAGCGGGGGGGTATACGAGCAGTACTTC CASSRSGGVYEQYF
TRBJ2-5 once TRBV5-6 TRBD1 TGTGCCAGCAGCAGGACAGGGCAAGAGACCCAGTACTTC CASSRTGQETQYF
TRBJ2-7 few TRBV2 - TGTGCCAGCAGCCGAACTTCTTACGAGCAGTACTTC CASSRTSYEQYF
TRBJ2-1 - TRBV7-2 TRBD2 TGTGCCAGCAGCTCGAGCGGGACTAGCGGGTCCAATGGGTTCTTC CASSSSGTSGSNGFF
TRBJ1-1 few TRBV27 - TGTGCCAGCAGTTTAACCGGGACAAAGAACACTGAAGCTTTCTTT CASSLTGTKNTEAFF
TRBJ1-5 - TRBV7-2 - TGTGCCAGCAGCACCCCAGGGAATCAGCCCCAGCATTTT CASSTPGNQPQHF
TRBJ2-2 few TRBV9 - TGTGCCAGCAGCGTAGCCGGGTTCAACACCGGGGAGCTGTTTTTT CASSVAGFNTGELFF
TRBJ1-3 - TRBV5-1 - TGCGCCAGCAGCTTCGGCGCGGGAGGAAACACCATATATTTT CASSFGAGGNTIYF
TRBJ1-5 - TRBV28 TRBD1 TGTGCCAGCACCCCACAGGGGGCGAGCAATCAGCCCCAGCATTTT CASTPQGASNQPQHF
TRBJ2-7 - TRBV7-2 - TGTGCCAGCTCAAGGGGGGGTGTTTCCTACGAGCAGTACTTC CASSRGGVSYEQYF
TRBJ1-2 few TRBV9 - TGTGCCAGCAGCGTATCCGACGGGAGGGATGGCTACACCTTC CASSVSDGRDGYTF
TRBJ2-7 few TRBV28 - TGTGCCAGCACCGTTACCCCAAGGGGGTCCTACGAGCAGTACTTC CASTVTPRGSYEQYF
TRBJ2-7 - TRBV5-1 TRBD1 TGCGCCAGCAGCTTAGGGACAGGGGCCTACGAGCAGTACTTC CASSLGTGAYEQYF
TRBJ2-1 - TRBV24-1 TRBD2 TGTGCCACCAGTGATCCTGGACTAGCGGGAGATGAGCAGTTCTTC CATSDPGLAGDEQFF
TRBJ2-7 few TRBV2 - TGTGCCAGCCTCAGGTCGCGTAAGGGCGATGGGGTTCGGGGGTTTTACGAGCAGTACTTC CASLRSRKGDGVRGFYEQYF
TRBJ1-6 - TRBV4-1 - TGCGCCAGCAGCCAAGCTCCAGGGGATTCACCCCTCCACTTT CASSQAPGDSPLHF
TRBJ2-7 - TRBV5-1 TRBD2 TGCGCCAGCAGCGCGGGACTATCCTACGAGCAGTACTTC CASSAGLSYEQYF
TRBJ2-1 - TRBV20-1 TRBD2 TGCAGTGCTAGTGCGGCGGGAGGGCGGAATGAGCAGTTCTTC CSASAAGGRNEQFF
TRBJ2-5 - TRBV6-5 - TGTGCCAGCAGTCGCGACAGTAGGGAGACCCAGTACTTC CASSRDSRETQYF
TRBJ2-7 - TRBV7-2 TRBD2 TGTGCCAGCAGCTTATACCTAGCGGGAGAGTCCTACGAGCAGTACTTC CASSLYLAGESYEQYF
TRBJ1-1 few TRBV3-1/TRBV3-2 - TGTGCCAGCAGCCAAAGGGGAACGGAAGCTTTCTTT CASSQRGTEAFF
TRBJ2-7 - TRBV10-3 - TGTGCCATCAGTGTTAGGGTTGGGGGGATAAAGGACGAGCAGTACTTC CAISVRVGGIKDEQYF
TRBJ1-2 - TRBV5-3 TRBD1 TGTGCCAGAAGCCTCCCCGGACAGGGGGCATGTGGCTACACCTTC CARSLPGQGACGYTF
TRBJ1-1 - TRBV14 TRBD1 TGTGCCAGCAGCAGGAGCCCGACAGGGATCGCAGCTTTCTTT CASSRSPTGIAAFF
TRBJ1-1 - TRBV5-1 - TGCGCCAGCAGCTTGGCCGGGCAGGGCAGGCACACTGAAGCTTTCTTT CASSLAGQGRHTEAFF
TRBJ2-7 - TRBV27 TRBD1 TGTGCCAGCAGTCGGACAGGGCCCTACGAGCAGTACTTC CASSRTGPYEQYF